The T cell receptor beta chain described here comes from a study of blood T cell repertoires in COVID-19. In the authors' workflow: Scientists estimated how many nucleated cells there were by amplifying reference gene primers. Profiled with immunoSEQ multiplex PCR; TCRdb holds only in-frame clones, not every one. V, J and clone size are those of that table, while D and trimming were read from the DNA. The data contain 130,000 or so clones, more than 65% of them singletons. This CDR3 contains 18 residues. This TCR derives from a human donor in a cohort sampled during active COVID-19. The sample consisted of peripheral blood. V is TRBV12-1 and J is TRBJ2-7; TRBD2 reflects the table's D call only, with no check against the DNA. TRBV12-1 constitutes a pseudogene. CDR3 sequence: CASSFARRGYGSRYEQYF. The DNA for the CDR3 is TGTGCCAGCAGCTTTGCCCGAAGGGGCTACGGGAGTCGGTACGAGCAGTACTTC.